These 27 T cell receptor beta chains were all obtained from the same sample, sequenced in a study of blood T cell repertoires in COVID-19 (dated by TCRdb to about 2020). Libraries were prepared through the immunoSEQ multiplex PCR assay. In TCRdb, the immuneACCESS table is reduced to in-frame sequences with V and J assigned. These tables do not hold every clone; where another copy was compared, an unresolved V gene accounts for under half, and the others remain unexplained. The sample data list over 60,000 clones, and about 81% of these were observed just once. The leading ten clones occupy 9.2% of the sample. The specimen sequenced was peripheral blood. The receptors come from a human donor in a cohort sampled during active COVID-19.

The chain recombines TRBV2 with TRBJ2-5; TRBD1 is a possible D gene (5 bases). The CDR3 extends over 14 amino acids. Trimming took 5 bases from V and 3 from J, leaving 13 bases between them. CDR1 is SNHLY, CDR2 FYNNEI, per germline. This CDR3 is CASSSGQGKETQYF. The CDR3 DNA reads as TGTGCCAGCAGTTCTGGGCAGGGAAAAGAGACCCAGTACTTC.

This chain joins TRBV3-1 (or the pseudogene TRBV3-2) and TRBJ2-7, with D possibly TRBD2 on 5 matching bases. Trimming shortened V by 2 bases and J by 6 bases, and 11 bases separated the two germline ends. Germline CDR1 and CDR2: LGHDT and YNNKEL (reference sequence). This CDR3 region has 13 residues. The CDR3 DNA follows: TGTGCCAGCAGCCAAATGGGAGCGAGCGAGCAGTACTTC. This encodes CASSQMGASEQYF.

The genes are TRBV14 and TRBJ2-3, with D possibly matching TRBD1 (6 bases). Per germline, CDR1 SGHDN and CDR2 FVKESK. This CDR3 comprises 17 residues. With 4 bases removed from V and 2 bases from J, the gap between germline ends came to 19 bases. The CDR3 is CASSLTGKIYITDTQYF. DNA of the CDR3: TGTGCCAGCAGCCTAACAGGGAAAATCTATATCACAGATACGCAGTATTTT.

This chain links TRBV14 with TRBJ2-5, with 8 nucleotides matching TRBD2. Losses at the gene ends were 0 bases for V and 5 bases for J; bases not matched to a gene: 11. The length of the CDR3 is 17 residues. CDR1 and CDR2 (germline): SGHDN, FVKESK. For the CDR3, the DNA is TGTGCCAGCAGCCAAGATACTAATGGACTAGCTGGCGAGACCCAGTACTTC. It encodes CASSQDTNGLAGETQYF.

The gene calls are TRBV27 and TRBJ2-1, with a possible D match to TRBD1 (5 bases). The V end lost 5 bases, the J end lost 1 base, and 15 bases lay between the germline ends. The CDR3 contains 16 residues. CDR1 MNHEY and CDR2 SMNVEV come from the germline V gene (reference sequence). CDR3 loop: CASSPTDDLSYNEQFF. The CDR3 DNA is TGTGCCAGCAGTCCGACAGATGACTTGTCCTACAATGAGCAGTTCTTC.

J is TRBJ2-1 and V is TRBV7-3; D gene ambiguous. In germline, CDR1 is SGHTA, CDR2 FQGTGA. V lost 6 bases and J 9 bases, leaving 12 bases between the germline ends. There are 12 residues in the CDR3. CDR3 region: CASSSSSGEQFF. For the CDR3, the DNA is TGTGCCAGCAGTTCCTCGTCGGGTGAGCAGTTCTTC.

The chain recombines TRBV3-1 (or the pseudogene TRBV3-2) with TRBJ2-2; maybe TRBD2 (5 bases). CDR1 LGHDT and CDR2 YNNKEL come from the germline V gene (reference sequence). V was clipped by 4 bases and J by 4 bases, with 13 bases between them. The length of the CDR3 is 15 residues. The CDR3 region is CASSPFLGSTGELFF. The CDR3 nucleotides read TGTGCCAGCAGCCCTTTTCTGGGGAGCACCGGGGAGCTGTTTTTT.

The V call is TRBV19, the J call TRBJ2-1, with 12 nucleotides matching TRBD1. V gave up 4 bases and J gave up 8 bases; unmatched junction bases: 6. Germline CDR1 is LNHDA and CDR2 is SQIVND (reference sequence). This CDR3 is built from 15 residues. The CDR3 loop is CASSTGTGGPDEQFF. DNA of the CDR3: TGTGCCAGTAGTACAGGGACAGGGGGCCCCGATGAGCAGTTCTTC.

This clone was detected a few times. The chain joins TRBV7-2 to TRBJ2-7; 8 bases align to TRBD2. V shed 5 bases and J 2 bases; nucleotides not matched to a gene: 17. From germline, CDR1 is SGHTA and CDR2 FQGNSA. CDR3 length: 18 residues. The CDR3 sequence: CASSPQPGTSREPYEQYF. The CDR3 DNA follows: TGTGCCAGCAGCCCCCAACCCGGGACTAGTCGGGAACCCTACGAGCAGTACTTC.

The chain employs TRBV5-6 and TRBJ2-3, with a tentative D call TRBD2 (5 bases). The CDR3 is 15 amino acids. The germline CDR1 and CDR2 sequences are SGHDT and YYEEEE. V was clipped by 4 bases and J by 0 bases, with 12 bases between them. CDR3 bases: TGTGCCAGCAGCCAGCAGCGGTCTAGCACAGATACGCAGTATTTT. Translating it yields CASSQQRSSTDTQYF.

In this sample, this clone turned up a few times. The CDR3 DNA follows: TGTGCCAGCAGCTTAGATTATGGACTAGCGGGAGAACTCGATGAGCAGTTCTTC. This codes for CASSLDYGLAGELDEQFF. The V and J genes are TRBV7-9 and TRBJ2-1; TRBD2 matches at 13 bases. Germline V gives CDR1 SEHNR, CDR2 FQNEAQ (reference sequence). J gave up 8 bases and V 1 base, and 11 bases lay outside the gene matches. The CDR3 is made up of 18 amino acids.

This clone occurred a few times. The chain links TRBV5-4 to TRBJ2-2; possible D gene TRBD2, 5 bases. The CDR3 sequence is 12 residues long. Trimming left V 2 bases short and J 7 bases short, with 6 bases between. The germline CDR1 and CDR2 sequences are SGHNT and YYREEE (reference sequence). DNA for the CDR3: TGTGCCAGCAGCTTCGGAGGCGGGGAGCTGTTTTTT. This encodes CASSFGGGELFF.

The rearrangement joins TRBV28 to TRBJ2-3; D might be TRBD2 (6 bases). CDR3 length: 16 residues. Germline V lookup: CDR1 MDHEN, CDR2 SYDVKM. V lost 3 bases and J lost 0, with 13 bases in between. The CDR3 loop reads CASSFPDGGSTDTQYF. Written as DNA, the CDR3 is TGTGCCAGCAGTTTCCCGGACGGGGGTAGCACAGATACGCAGTATTTT.

The CDR3 DNA sequence: TGTGCCAGCAGCGTGCAACAGGGGGCAGGGGGCTACACCTTC. It specifies CASSVQQGAGGYTF. The chain recombines TRBV7-2 with TRBJ1-2, with 9 bases lining up with TRBD1. This CDR3 has 14 amino acids. The germline V gene encodes CDR1 SGHTA and CDR2 FQGNSA. V shed 5 bases, J shed 8 bases, and the junction held 9 bases outside the gene matches. The variable domain in full, completed from reference TRBV7-2 and TRBJ1-2, reads GAGVSQSPSNKVTEKGKDVELRCDPISGHTALYWYRQSLGQGLEFLIYFQGNSAPDKSGLPSDRFSAERTGGSVSTLTIQRTQQEDSAVYLCASSVQQGAGGYTFGSGTRLTVV.

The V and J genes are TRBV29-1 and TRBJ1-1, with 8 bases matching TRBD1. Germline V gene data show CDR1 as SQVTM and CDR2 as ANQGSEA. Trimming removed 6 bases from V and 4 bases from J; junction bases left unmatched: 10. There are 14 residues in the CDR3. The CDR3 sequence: CSVDTGTGSTEAFF. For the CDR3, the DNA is TGCAGCGTCGATACCGGGACAGGTAGCACTGAAGCTTTCTTT.

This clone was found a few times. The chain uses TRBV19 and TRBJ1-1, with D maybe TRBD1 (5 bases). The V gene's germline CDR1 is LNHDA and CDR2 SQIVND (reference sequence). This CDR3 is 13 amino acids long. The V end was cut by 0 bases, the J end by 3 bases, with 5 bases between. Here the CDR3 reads CASSIETDTEAFF. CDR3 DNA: TGTGCCAGTAGTATAGAGACAGACACTGAAGCTTTCTTT.

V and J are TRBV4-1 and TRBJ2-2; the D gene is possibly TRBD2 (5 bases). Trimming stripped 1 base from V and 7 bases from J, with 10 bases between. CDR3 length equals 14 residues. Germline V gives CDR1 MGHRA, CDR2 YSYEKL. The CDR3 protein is CASSQGGEGGELFF. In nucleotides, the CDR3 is TGCGCCAGCAGCCAAGGAGGAGAGGGCGGGGAGCTGTTTTTT.

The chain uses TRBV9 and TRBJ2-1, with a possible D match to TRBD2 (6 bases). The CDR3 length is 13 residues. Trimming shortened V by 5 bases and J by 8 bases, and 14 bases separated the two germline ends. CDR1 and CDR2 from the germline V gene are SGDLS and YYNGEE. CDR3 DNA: TGTGCCAGCAGTGGACTAAAGTGGGATGAGCAGTTCTTC. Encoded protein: CASSGLKWDEQFF.

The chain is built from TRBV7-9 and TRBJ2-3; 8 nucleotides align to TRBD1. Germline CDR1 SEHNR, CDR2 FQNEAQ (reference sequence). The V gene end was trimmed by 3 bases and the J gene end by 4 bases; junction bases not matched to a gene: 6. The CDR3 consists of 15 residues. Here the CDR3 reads CASSLTGEMADTQYF. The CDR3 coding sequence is TGTGCCAGCAGCTTGACAGGGGAGATGGCAGATACGCAGTATTTT.

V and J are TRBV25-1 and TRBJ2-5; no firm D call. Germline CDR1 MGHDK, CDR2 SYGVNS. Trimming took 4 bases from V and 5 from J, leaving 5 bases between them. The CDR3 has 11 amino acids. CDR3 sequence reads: CASSVRETQYF. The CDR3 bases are TGTGCCAGCAGTGTGAGGGAGACCCAGTACTTC.

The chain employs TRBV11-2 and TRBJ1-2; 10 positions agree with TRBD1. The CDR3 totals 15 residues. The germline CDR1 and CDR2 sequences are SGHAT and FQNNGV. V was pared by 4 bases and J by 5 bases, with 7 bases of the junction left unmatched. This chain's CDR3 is CASSSQTGGEYGYTF. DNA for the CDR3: TGTGCCAGCAGCTCCCAGACAGGGGGCGAGTATGGCTACACCTTC.

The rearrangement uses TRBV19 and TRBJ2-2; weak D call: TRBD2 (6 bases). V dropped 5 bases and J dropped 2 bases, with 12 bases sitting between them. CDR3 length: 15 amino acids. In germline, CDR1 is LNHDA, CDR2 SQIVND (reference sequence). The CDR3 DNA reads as TGTGCCAGTAGTTTTCCGGGGGTAAACACCGGGGAGCTGTTTTTT. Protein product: CASSFPGVNTGELFF.

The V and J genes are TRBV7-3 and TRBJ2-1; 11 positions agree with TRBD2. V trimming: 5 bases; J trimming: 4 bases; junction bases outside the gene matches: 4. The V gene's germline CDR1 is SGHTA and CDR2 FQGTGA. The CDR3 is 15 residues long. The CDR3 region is CASSLTSGVYNEQFF. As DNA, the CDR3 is TGTGCCAGCAGCCTGACTAGCGGGGTATACAATGAGCAGTTCTTC.

The CDR3 protein is CASSLGTGPWDEQFF. The CDR3 coding sequence is TGTGCCAGCAGCCTAGGGACAGGACCGTGGGATGAGCAGTTCTTC. The V gene is TRBV2, the J gene TRBJ2-1; 8 bases map to TRBD1. CDR3 length equals 15 residues. The germline gives CDR1 SNHLY, CDR2 FYNNEI. V dropped 6 bases and J dropped 8; count of bases not matched to a gene: 12.

CDR3: CASSLGGVGGYTF. DNA for the CDR3: TGTGCCAGCAGTTTGGGGGGGGTCGGAGGCTACACCTTC. V usage is TRBV12-3 or TRBV12-4 and J usage is TRBJ1-2, with D tentatively TRBD1 (5 bases). The CDR3 contains 13 residues. V lost 3 bases and J 8 bases, leaving 13 bases between the germline ends.

The DNA of the CDR3 is TGTGCCTGGAGTATCCGGACAGGACAAGAAAAACTGTTTTTT. Protein product: CAWSIRTGQEKLFF. The chain combines TRBV30 with TRBJ1-4, with 7 bases that match TRBD1. V lost 2 bases, J lost 8 bases, and 8 bases stayed unmatched. The CDR3 covers 14 residues. Per germline, CDR1 GTSNPN and CDR2 SVGIG (reference sequence). The full variable domain, rest sourced from reference TRBV30 and TRBJ1-4, is SQTIHQWPATLVQPVGSPLSLECTVEGTSNPNLYWYRQAAGRGLQLLFYSVGIGQISSEVPQNLSASRPQDRQFILSSKKLLLSDSGFYLCAWSIRTGQEKLFFGSGTQLSVL.

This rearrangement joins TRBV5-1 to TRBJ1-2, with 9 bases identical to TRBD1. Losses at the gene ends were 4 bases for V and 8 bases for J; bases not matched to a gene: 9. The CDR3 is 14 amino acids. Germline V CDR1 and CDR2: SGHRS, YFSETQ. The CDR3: CASSVGGTGSGYTF. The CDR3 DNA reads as TGCGCCAGCAGCGTGGGGGGGACAGGGTCCGGCTACACCTTC.